This entry concerns a single TCR beta chain. This sample also contains other DNA sequences that code for the same CDR3. The source of the sample is a study of shared clonotypes between healthy human individuals. Germline CDR1 is SGHNT and CDR2 is YYREEE (reference sequence). CDR3 length: 15 amino acids. V shed 0 bases, J shed 3 bases, and the junction held 3 bases outside the gene matches. Libraries were prepared by immunoSEQ multiplex PCR; TCRdb keeps only in-frame clonotypes and omits some of them. The profile shows about 2.4 million clones, 80% to 95% of them singletons. This clonotype was obtained from a man younger than 35 in good health. Some clones in this sample may be carry-over from other donors' samples. This chain joins TRBV5-4 and TRBJ2-3, with 8 nucleotides matching TRBD2. The material sequenced was naive CD4+ T cells from PBMCs. Subset here: CD45RA+ positively selected. CDR3 nucleotides: TGTGCCAGCAGCTTGGGGGGCGGGAGGACAGATACGCAGTATTTT. Translated: CASSLGGGRTDTQYF.